Shown below are 8 T cell receptor beta chains from a single sample sequenced in a study of naive and memory T cell subsets. TCR cDNA received a 3' ligated oligonucleotide that carried a UMI. Four PCR rounds used nested alpha and beta constant region primers plus the SP2 primer. From the 5' RACE reads, TCRdb called clonotypes with MiXCR, one entry per CDR3 protein. The sample shows approximately 30,000 distinct CDR3 sequences, about a sixth of them seen only once. Source of these receptors: a female donor in good health.

This clonotype was seen at least ten times. The chain recombines TRBV6-6 with TRBJ1-1; D remains unclear. Trimming took off 6 bases at V and 4 bases at J, with 6 bases between the two ends. There are 11 residues in the CDR3. Germline V gene data show CDR1 as MNHNY and CDR2 as SVGAGI (reference sequence). The CDR3 is CASSQVTEAFF. CDR3 coding DNA: TGTGCCAGCAGCCAAGTCACTGAAGCTTTCTTT.

This clonotype appeared once. This chain links TRBV12-3 or TRBV12-4 with TRBJ1-1, with 9 nucleotides matching TRBD1. The CDR3 extends over 15 amino acids. V lost 5 bases to trimming and J lost 0 bases; unmatched junction nucleotides: 4. This chain's CDR3 is CASSPQGAVNTEAFF. DNA for the CDR3: TGTGCCAGCAGTCCACAGGGGGCCGTGAACACTGAAGCTTTCTTT.

The chain combines TRBV12-5 with TRBJ1-1; tentatively, D is TRBD1 (5 bases). Germline CDR1 and CDR2: LGHNT and FRNRAP. Trimming left V 6 bases short and J 0 bases short, with 8 bases between. This CDR3 has 13 residues. This CDR3 reads CASGREMNTEAFF. The CDR3 DNA follows: TGTGCTAGTGGCAGGGAAATGAACACTGAAGCTTTCTTT.

Regarding this clonotype: This may come from a read error, since a much larger clone is one base off. The V call is TRBV7-9, the J call TRBJ2-1; D unresolved. CDR1 and CDR2 from the germline V gene are SEHNR and FQNEAQ (reference sequence). This CDR3 has 13 amino acids. V was trimmed by 0 bases and J by 6 bases, leaving 6 bases between them. The CDR3 DNA reads as TGTGCCAGCAGCTTAGCGTATGGCAATGAGCAGTTCTTC. It encodes CASSLAYGNEQFF.

At least ten counts were recorded for this clonotype. CDR3 DNA sequence: TGCAGTGCCAACCAGGTGGGGGCGACTAGCGGGGGTGTAGATACGCAGTATTTT. This sequence encodes CSANQVGATSGGVDTQYF. J is TRBJ2-3 and V is TRBV20-1; the match to TRBD2 covers 12 bases. Trimming removed 6 bases from V and 5 bases from J; junction bases left unmatched: 18. CDR1 and CDR2 from the germline V gene are DFQATT and SNEGSKA (reference sequence). CDR3 size: 18 residues.

The chain recombines TRBV7-9 with TRBJ2-1; 13 bases fit TRBD2. The V gene end was trimmed by 5 bases and the J gene end by 4 bases; junction bases not matched to a gene: 8. CDR3 length: 17 amino acids. CDR1 and CDR2 (germline): SEHNR, FQNEAQ (reference sequence). This CDR3 reads CASSTRLAGGRYNEQFF. CDR3 nucleotides: TGTGCCAGCAGCACCCGACTAGCGGGGGGCCGTTACAATGAGCAGTTCTTC. Full variable domain (rest looked up from reference TRBV7-9 and TRBJ2-1): DTGVSQNPRHKITKRGQNVTFRCDPISEHNRLYWYRQTLGQGPEFLTYFQNEAQLEKSRLLSDRFSAERPKGSFSTLEIQRTEQGDSAMYLCASSTRLAGGRYNEQFFGPGTRLTVL.

This clonotype came up a few times. The J gene is TRBJ1-3, the V gene TRBV7-9; D uncertain. The CDR3 loop spans 15 amino acids. V was trimmed by 5 bases and J by 3 bases, leaving 14 bases between them. Germline V gives CDR1 SEHNR, CDR2 FQNEAQ (reference sequence). The CDR3, as DNA: TGTGCCAGCAGCCTCAGGACCCCGTTTGGAAACACCATATATTTT. Translation: CASSLRTPFGNTIYF.

This clonotype was observed a few times. The V gene is TRBV29-1, the J gene TRBJ2-5, with 8 bases fitting TRBD2. In germline, CDR1 is SQVTM, CDR2 ANQGSEA. V lost 4 bases, J lost 4 bases, and 8 bases stayed unmatched. The length of the CDR3 is 14 residues. The CDR3 DNA reads as TGCAGCGTTGTGGGGGCGGGGGGAGGAGAGACCCAGTACTTC. It yields the protein CSVVGAGGGETQYF.